Below are 26 T cell receptor beta chains sequenced from a single sample in a study of blood T cell repertoires in COVID-19. TCRdb keeps only in-frame clones here, not all; method: immunoSEQ multiplex PCR. Among some 250,000 clones listed, roughly 90% were seen once. The sample was peripheral blood. Receptor source: a woman aged 25 to 39 with acute or convalescent COVID-19.

The chain has TRBV30 and TRBJ1-6; 8 nucleotides align to TRBD1. CDR1 is GTSNPN, CDR2 SVGIG, per germline (reference sequence). Trimming took 5 bases from V and 6 from J; bases not matched to a gene: 6. This CDR3 has 14 residues. In nucleotides, the CDR3 is TGTGCCTGGCGAGACAGGGGATTTAATTCACCCCTCCACTTT. Protein: CAWRDRGFNSPLHF.

This chain uses TRBV30 with TRBJ1-4; possibly TRBD1 for D (6 bases). CDR3 length equals 15 residues. Germline lookup yields CDR1 GTSNPN and CDR2 SVGIG (reference sequence). V gave up 0 bases and J gave up 8 bases, with 16 bases separating them. The CDR3 loop reads CAWSVRGTLWEKLFF. Here the CDR3 DNA reads TGTGCCTGGAGTGTAAGGGGGACCTTATGGGAAAAACTGTTTTTT.

The gene calls are TRBV4-1 and TRBJ1-2; D is unresolved. The CDR3 is made up of 15 amino acids. V was pared by 1 base and J by 4 bases, with 13 bases between. Looked up from germline, CDR1 is MGHRA and CDR2 is YSYEKL. CDR3 coding DNA: TGCGCCAGCAGCCAAGGCTTACGGAGTATCTATGGCTACACCTTC. Translation gives CASSQGLRSIYGYTF.

The V gene is TRBV6-5, the J gene TRBJ2-3; 12 bases fit TRBD2. Germline V gene data show CDR1 as MNHEY and CDR2 as SVGAGI. V lost 5 bases and J lost 5; bases outside the gene matches: 5. The CDR3 spans 15 residues. For the CDR3, the DNA is TGTGCCAGCAGTCCCCCGGGACTAGCGGGAGATACGCAGTATTTT. It is translated as CASSPPGLAGDTQYF.

This chain uses TRBV6-5 with TRBJ2-7; 7 positions agree with TRBD2. Germline CDR1 is MNHEY and CDR2 is SVGAGI. Trimming removed 0 bases from V and 0 bases from J; junction bases left unmatched: 5. This CDR3 contains 16 residues. This CDR3 is CASSYSGGSTSYEQYF. The CDR3, as DNA: TGTGCCAGCAGTTACTCGGGGGGGAGTACCTCCTACGAGCAGTACTTC.

The CDR3: CASSLVGVNTGELFF. In DNA, the CDR3 is TGTGCCAGCAGCTTAGTTGGAGTGAACACCGGGGAGCTGTTTTTT. This chain uses TRBV11-2 with TRBJ2-2; D not certain. CDR3 size: 15 residues. V shed 1 base and J shed 1 base, with 7 bases lying between them. Germline CDR1 reads SGHAT; CDR2 reads FQNNGV. The variable domain in full, completed from reference TRBV11-2 and TRBJ2-2, reads EAGVAQSPRYKIIEKRQSVAFWCNPISGHATLYWYQQILGQGPKLLIQFQNNGVVDDSQLPKDRFSAERLKGVDSTLKIQPAKLEDSAVYLCASSLVGVNTGELFFGEGSRLTVL.

CDR3 bases: TGTGCCAGCAGCGTATCTGGCGGGACCTACCAAGAGACCCAGTACTTC. Encoded protein: CASSVSGGTYQETQYF. This sequence joins TRBV9 and TRBJ2-5; tentative D call: TRBD2 (6 bases). Trimming pared 1 base from V and 0 bases from J, leaving 13 bases between. Germline V gene lookup returns CDR1 SGDLS and CDR2 YYNGEE. The CDR3 spans 16 residues. Drawing the rest from reference TRBV9 and TRBJ2-5, the complete variable domain is DSGVTQTPKHLITATGQRVTLRCSPRSGDLSVYWYQQSLDQGLQFLIQYYNGEERAKGNILERFSAQQFPDLHSELNLSSLELGDSALYFCASSVSGGTYQETQYFGPGTRLLVL.

This clone has a single count. J is TRBJ2-4 and V is TRBV9; D call uncertain. The CDR3 length is 14 residues. CDR1 is SGDLS and CDR2 is YYNGEE in the germline V gene. V lost 0 bases and J lost 3, with 7 bases in between. DNA of the CDR3: TGTGCCAGCAGCGTAGCCCAGAACAAAAACATTCAGTACTTC. Its protein is CASSVAQNKNIQYF.

CDR3 residues: CASSYDLAFNGELFF. Written as DNA, the CDR3 is TGTGCCAGCAGTTATGATCTAGCTTTTAACGGGGAGCTGTTTTTT. The chain employs TRBV6-5 and TRBJ2-2; perhaps TRBD2 as D (5 bases). CDR1 MNHEY and CDR2 SVGAGI come from the germline V gene. CDR3 length equals 15 residues. The ends were cut back, 3 bases at V and 7 bases at J, with 15 bases in the middle.

This rearrangement joins TRBV2 to TRBJ2-7; D is possibly TRBD2 (5 bases). Germline-derived CDR1 and CDR2 are SNHLY and FYNNEI. V was cut by 7 bases and J by 5 bases, with 9 bases left in between. This CDR3 is 11 amino acids long. The CDR3 DNA follows: TGTGCCAGCATCGGAGGAGACGAGCAGTACTTC. Its protein is CASIGGDEQYF.

This chain links TRBV6-4 with TRBJ2-3; tentative D call: TRBD2 (6 bases). Germline assignment: CDR1 MRHNA and CDR2 SNTAGT. This CDR3 region has 16 residues. V lost 0 bases to trimming and J lost 1 base, with 11 bases between them. The CDR3 nucleotides are TGTGCCAGCAGTGACTCGGGGGGAGAGGGCACAGATACGCAGTATTTT. This encodes CASSDSGGEGTDTQYF.

The chain joins TRBV5-5 to TRBJ1-2; a weak D match, TRBD1 (5 bases). This CDR3 contains 15 residues. The V and J ends lost 0 bases and 4 bases respectively, with 13 bases between them. CDR1 SGHKS and CDR2 YYEKEE come from the germline V gene (reference sequence). The CDR3 DNA reads as TGTGCCAGCAGCTTGGTGGAGGGGTTGGGCTATGGCTACACCTTC. It yields the protein CASSLVEGLGYGYTF.

The J gene is TRBJ2-1, the V gene TRBV11-2; TRBD2 matches at 10 bases. Looked up from germline, CDR1 is SGHAT and CDR2 is FQNNGV. The CDR3 has 15 residues. After removal of 5 bases from V and 3 bases from J, the junction contained 4 bases not matched to a gene. CDR3 protein: CASSLWTSGYNEQFF. CDR3 DNA: TGTGCCAGCAGCCTTTGGACTAGCGGCTACAATGAGCAGTTCTTC.

The chain couples TRBV19 to TRBJ2-3; TRBD2 matches at 12 bases. The CDR3 contains 16 residues. Germline trimming cut 2 bases from V and 2 bases from J; bases unmatched to any gene: 2. CDR1 and CDR2 (germline): LNHDA, SQIVND (reference sequence). The CDR3, as DNA: TGTGCCAGTAGTATACTAGCGGGAGGGCCCACAGATACGCAGTATTTT. Residues: CASSILAGGPTDTQYF.

The table lists this clone with a count of one. The rearrangement joins TRBV6-5 to TRBJ1-3, with D possibly matching TRBD1 (5 bases). The germline V and J ends were trimmed by 2 bases and 4 bases, with 12 bases remaining between them. The CDR3 loop spans 15 amino acids. The germline V gene has CDR1 MNHEY and CDR2 SVGAGI. This chain's CDR3 is CASSYDGGGGNTIYF. CDR3 nucleotides: TGTGCCAGCAGTTACGACGGGGGAGGGGGAAACACCATATATTTT.

This chain uses TRBV4-2 with TRBJ2-7, with 7 nucleotides matching TRBD2. In germline, CDR1 is LGHNA, CDR2 YNFKEQ. CDR3 length: 15 residues. With V trimmed by 0 bases and J by 4 bases, 6 bases remained unmatched. The chain's CDR3 is CASSQDAAGRYEQYF. In nucleotides, the CDR3 is TGTGCCAGCAGCCAAGATGCGGCCGGGAGGTACGAGCAGTACTTC.

This clone showed up just a few times. The chain employs TRBV11-2 and TRBJ1-4; perhaps TRBD1 as D (6 bases). Germline V CDR1 and CDR2: SGHAT, FQNNGV. The CDR3 length is 16 residues. The ends were cut back, 3 bases at V and 4 bases at J, with 15 bases in the middle. The CDR3 reads CASSLLAGALNEKLFF. Written as DNA, the CDR3 is TGTGCCAGCAGCTTGCTGGCAGGGGCACTTAATGAAAAACTGTTTTTT.

This clone was counted only a few times. CDR3 DNA sequence: TGCAGCGTCGGCCTCGGGGGCAATCAGCCCCAGCATTTT. It encodes CSVGLGGNQPQHF. The chain combines TRBV29-1 with TRBJ1-5; D ambiguous. Germline lookup yields CDR1 SQVTM and CDR2 ANQGSEA. The CDR3 runs to 13 residues. Trimming removed 6 bases from V and 2 bases from J, with 11 bases in between.

The V gene is TRBV5-1, the J gene TRBJ2-1; tentatively, D is TRBD2 (6 bases). Deletions cut 0 bases from V and 5 bases from J, with 6 bases between. The CDR3 runs 13 residues. Germline lookup yields CDR1 SGHRS and CDR2 YFSETQ. The CDR3 sequence is CASSLVADNEQFF. The CDR3 nucleotides are TGCGCCAGCAGCTTGGTAGCGGACAATGAGCAGTTCTTC.

This clone has a handful of counts. The chain is built from TRBV27 and TRBJ2-1; 11 positions agree with TRBD2. Germline-derived CDR1 and CDR2 are MNHEY and SMNVEV (reference sequence). Trimming took 5 bases from V and 7 from J; bases not matched to a gene: 10. The CDR3 covers 16 residues. The CDR3 sequence: CASSPILAGAANEQFF. CDR3 in DNA: TGTGCCAGCAGTCCTATACTAGCGGGAGCCGCGAATGAGCAGTTCTTC.

This sequence joins TRBV24-1 and TRBJ2-1, with TRBD1 matching 10 bases. CDR1 is KGHDR, CDR2 SFDVKD, per germline. V trimming: 9 bases; J trimming: 2 bases; junction bases outside the gene matches: 9. This CDR3 contains 16 residues. CDR3 bases: TGTGCCACCGGGGGGGGGACAGGGGACGCCTACAATGAGCAGTTCTTC. Translated: CATGGGTGDAYNEQFF.

The gene calls are TRBV3-1 (or the pseudogene TRBV3-2) and TRBJ2-4; 9 bases agree with TRBD1. The CDR3 sequence is 16 residues long. CDR1 and CDR2 (germline): LGHDT, YNNKEL (reference sequence). The ends lost 0 bases at V and 1 base at J; junction bases unmatched: 1. CDR3 residues: CASSQEGQGAKNIQYF. CDR3 in DNA: TGTGCCAGCAGCCAAGAAGGACAGGGGGCCAAAAACATTCAGTACTTC.

The chain carries TRBV7-6 and TRBJ2-5; 7 bases are shared with TRBD1. CDR1 and CDR2 from the germline V gene are SGHVS and FNYEAQ. V lost 1 base, J lost 5 bases, and 4 bases stayed unmatched. The CDR3 spans 14 residues. The CDR3 region is CASSLDRGRETQYF. DNA of the CDR3: TGTGCCAGCAGCTTAGACAGGGGTCGGGAGACCCAGTACTTC.

This clone occurred once. The rearrangement joins TRBV13 to TRBJ1-5; no definite D call. The CDR3 sequence is 13 residues long. V lost 0 bases and J lost 6, with 6 bases in between. Looked up from germline, CDR1 is PRHDT and CDR2 is FYEKMQ (reference sequence). CDR3 in DNA: TGTGCCAGCAGCTTAGGCGTGGCTCAGCCCCAGCATTTT. Amino acids: CASSLGVAQPQHF. Together with reference TRBV13 and TRBJ1-5, the CDR3 gives the full variable domain: AAGVIQSPRHLIKEKRETATLKCYPIPRHDTVYWYQQGPGQDPQFLISFYEKMQSDKGSIPDRFSAQQFSDYHSELNMSSLELGDSALYFCASSLGVAQPQHFGDGTRLSIL.

The rearrangement joins TRBV5-1 to TRBJ2-3; TRBD2 might be the D (6 bases). The V and J ends lost 4 bases and 3 bases respectively, with 15 bases between them. The CDR3 totals 15 residues. From germline, CDR1 is SGHRS and CDR2 YFSETQ. The CDR3 here is CASSPAGGTTDTQYF. The CDR3 coding sequence is TGCGCCAGCAGCCCGGCCGGCGGGACTACAGATACGCAGTATTTT.

The genes are TRBV6-6 and TRBJ2-1; the D is unclear. V dropped 2 bases and J dropped 4 bases, with 15 bases sitting between them. This CDR3 is built from 16 residues. Germline loops: CDR1 MNHNY, CDR2 SVGAGI (reference sequence). The CDR3 protein is CASSYQPTKQYNEQFF. DNA for the CDR3: TGTGCCAGCAGTTACCAACCAACTAAGCAATACAATGAGCAGTTCTTC.